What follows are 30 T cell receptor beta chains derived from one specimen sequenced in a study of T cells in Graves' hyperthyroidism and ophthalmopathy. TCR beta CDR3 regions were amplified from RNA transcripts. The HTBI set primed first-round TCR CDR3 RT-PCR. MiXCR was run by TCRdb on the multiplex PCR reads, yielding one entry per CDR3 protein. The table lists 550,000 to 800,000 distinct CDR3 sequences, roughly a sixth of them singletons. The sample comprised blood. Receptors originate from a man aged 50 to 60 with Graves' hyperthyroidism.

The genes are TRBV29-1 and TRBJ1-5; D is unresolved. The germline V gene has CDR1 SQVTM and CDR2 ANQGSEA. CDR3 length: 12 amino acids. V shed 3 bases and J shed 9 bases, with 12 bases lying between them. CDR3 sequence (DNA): TGCAGCGTTGAGACGGGTGGCCCGCCCCAGCATTTT. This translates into CSVETGGPPQHF.

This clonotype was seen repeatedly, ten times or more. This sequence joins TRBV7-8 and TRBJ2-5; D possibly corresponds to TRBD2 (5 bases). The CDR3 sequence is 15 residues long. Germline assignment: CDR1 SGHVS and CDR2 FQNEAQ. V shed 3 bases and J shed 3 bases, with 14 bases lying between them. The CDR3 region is CASSFYGGIEETQYF. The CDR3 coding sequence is TGTGCCAGCAGCTTCTACGGAGGCATAGAAGAGACCCAGTACTTC.

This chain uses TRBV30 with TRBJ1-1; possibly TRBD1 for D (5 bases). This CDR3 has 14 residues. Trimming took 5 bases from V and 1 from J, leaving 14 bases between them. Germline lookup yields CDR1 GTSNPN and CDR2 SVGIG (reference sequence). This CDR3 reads CAWGAGHKNTEAFF. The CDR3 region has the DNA TGTGCCTGGGGGGCAGGGCACAAGAACACTGAAGCTTTCTTT. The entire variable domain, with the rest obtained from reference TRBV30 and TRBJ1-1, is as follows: SQTIHQWPATLVQPVGSPLSLECTVEGTSNPNLYWYRQAAGRGLQLLFYSVGIGQISSEVPQNLSASRPQDRQFILSSKKLLLSDSGFYLCAWGAGHKNTEAFFGQGTRLTVV.

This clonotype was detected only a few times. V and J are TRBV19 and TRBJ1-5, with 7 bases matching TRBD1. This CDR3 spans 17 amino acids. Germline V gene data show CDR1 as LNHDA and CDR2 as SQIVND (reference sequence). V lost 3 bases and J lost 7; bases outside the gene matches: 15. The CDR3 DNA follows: TGTGCCAGTAGTATTATTCCGGTGACAGGGTTGTACCAGCCCCAGCATTTT. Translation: CASSIIPVTGLYQPQHF.

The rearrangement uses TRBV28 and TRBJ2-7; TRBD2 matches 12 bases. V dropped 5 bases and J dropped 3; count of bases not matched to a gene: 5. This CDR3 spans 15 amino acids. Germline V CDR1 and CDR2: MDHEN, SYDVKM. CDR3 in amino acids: CASSDRTSGIYEQYF. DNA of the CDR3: TGTGCCAGCAGTGACCGGACTAGCGGGATCTACGAGCAGTACTTC.

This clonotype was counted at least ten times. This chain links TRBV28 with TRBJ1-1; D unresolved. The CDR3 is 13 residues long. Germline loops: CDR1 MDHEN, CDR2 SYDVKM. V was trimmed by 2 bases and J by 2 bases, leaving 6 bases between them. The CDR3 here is CASSLGRNTEAFF. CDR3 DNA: TGTGCCAGCAGTTTAGGCCGAAACACTGAAGCTTTCTTT.

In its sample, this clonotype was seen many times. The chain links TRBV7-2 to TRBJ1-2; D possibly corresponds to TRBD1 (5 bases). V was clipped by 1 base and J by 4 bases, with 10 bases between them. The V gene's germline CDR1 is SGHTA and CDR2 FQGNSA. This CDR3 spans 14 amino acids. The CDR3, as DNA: TGTGCCAGCAGCTTAGAACAGGTTGGCTATGGCTACACCTTC. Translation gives CASSLEQVGYGYTF.

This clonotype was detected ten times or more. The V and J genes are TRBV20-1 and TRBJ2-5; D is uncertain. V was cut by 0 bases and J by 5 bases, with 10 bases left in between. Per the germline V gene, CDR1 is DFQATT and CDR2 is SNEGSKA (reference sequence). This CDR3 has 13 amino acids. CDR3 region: CSARDRVWETQYF. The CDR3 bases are TGCAGTGCTAGAGATCGTGTCTGGGAGACCCAGTACTTC.

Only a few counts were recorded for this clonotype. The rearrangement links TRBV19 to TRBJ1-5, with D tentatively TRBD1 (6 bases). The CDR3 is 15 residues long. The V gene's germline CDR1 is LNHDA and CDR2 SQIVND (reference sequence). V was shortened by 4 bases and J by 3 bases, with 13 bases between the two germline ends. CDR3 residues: CASSTAGDLNQPQHF. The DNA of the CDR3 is TGTGCCAGTAGTACCGCAGGGGACCTCAATCAGCCCCAGCATTTT.

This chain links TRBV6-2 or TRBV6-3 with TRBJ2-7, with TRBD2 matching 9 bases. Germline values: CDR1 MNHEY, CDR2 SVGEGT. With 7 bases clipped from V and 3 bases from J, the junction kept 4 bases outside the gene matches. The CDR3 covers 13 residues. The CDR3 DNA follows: TGTGCCAGCACCTTAGCGGGAGACTACGAGCAGTACTTC. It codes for CASTLAGDYEQYF.

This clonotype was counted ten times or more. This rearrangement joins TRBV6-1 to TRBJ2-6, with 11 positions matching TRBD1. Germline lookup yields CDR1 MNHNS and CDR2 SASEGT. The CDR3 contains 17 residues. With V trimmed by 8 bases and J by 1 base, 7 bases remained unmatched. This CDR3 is CASRDRGILSGANVLTF. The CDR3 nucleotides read TGTGCCAGCCGGGACAGGGGGATACTTTCTGGGGCCAACGTCCTGACTTTC.

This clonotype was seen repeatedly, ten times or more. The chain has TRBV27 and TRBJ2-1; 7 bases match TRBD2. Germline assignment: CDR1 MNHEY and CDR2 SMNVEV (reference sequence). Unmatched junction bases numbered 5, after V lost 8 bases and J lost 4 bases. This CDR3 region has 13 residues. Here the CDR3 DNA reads TGTGCCAGCGCAAGCGGGATTTACAATGAGCAGTTCTTC. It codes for CASASGIYNEQFF.

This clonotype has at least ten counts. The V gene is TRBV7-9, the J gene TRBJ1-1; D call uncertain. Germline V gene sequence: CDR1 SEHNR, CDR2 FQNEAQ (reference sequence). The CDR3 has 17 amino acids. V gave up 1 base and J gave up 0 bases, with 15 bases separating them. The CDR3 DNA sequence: TGTGCCAGCAGCTTAGGACGGTTAATGGGCGTGAACACTGAAGCTTTCTTT. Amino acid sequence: CASSLGRLMGVNTEAFF. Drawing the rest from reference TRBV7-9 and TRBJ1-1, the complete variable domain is DTGVSQNPRHKITKRGQNVTFRCDPISEHNRLYWYRQTLGQGPEFLTYFQNEAQLEKSRLLSDRFSAERPKGSFSTLEIQRTEQGDSAMYLCASSLGRLMGVNTEAFFGQGTRLTVV.

The chain's CDR3 is CASSERGNEQFF. The CDR3 region has the DNA TGTGCCAGCAGTGAACGGGGGAATGAGCAGTTCTTC. The chain is built from TRBV6-1 and TRBJ2-1; a weak D match, TRBD2 (6 bases). Germline V CDR1 and CDR2: MNHNS, SASEGT. V was pared by 2 bases and J by 7 bases, with 6 bases between. CDR3 size: 12 residues.

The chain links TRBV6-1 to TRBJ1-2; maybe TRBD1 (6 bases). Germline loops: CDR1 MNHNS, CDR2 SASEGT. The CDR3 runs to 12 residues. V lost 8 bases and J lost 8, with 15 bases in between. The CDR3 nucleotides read TGTGCCAGCGGTCGGGACATCTACGGCTACACCTTC. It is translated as CASGRDIYGYTF.

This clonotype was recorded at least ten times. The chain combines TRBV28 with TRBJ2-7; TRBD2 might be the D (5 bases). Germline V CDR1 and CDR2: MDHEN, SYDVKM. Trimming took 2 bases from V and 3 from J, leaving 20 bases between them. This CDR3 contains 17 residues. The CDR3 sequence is CASSLGGSPGFDYEQYF. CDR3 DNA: TGTGCCAGCAGTTTAGGAGGTTCCCCGGGGTTTGACTACGAGCAGTACTTC.

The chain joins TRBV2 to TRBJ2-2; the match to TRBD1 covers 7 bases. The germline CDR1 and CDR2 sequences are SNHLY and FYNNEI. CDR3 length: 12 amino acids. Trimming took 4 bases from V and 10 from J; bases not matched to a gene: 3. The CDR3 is CASSGDSQELFF. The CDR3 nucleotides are TGTGCCAGCAGTGGGGACAGCCAGGAGCTGTTTTTT.

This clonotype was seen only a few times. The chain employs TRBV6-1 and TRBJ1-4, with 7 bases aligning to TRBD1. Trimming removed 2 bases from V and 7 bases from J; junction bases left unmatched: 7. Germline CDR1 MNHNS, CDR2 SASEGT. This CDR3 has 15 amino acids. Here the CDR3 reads CASSEPGQEIEKLFF. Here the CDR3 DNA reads TGTGCCAGCAGTGAACCTGGACAGGAGATTGAAAAACTGTTTTTT.

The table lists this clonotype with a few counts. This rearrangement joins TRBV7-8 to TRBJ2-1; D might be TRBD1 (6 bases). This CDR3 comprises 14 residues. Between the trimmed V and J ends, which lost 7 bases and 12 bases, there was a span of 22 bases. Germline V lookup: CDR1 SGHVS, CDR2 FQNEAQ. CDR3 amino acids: CASIADRSPLGQFF. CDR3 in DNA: TGTGCCAGCATCGCGGACAGATCCCCCTTAGGGCAGTTCTTC.

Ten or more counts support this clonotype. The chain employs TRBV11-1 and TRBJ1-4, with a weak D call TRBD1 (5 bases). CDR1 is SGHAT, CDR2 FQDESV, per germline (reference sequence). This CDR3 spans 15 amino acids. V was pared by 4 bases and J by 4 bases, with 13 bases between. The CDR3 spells CASSSNPQGNEKLFF. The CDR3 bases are TGTGCCAGCAGCTCCAACCCTCAGGGTAATGAAAAACTGTTTTTT.

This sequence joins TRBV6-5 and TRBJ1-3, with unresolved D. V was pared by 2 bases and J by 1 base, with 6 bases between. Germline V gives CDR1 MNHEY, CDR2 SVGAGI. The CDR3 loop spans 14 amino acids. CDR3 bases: TGTGCCAGCAGTTACCTTGGGTCTGGAAACACCATATATTTT. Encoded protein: CASSYLGSGNTIYF.

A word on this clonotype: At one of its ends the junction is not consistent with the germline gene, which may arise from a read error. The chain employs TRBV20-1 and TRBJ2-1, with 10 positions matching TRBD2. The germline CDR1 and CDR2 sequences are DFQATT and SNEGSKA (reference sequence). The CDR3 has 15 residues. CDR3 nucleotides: TGCAGTGGAAGCCCTAGCGGGAGCCCCTACAATGATCAGTGCTTC. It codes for CSGSPSGSPYNDQCF.

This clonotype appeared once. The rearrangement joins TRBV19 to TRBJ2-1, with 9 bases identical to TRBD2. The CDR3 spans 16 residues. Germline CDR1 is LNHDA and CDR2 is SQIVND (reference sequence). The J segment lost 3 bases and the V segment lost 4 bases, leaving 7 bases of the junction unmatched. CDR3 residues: CASSTIAGALYNEQFF. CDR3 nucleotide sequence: TGTGCCAGTAGTACCATAGCGGGAGCCCTCTACAATGAGCAGTTCTTC.

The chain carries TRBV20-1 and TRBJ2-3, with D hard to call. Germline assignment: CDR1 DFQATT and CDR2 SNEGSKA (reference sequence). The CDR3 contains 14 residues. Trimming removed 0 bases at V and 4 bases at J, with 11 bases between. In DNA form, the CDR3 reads TGCAGTGCTAGAGATGTGGAAAGACCAGATACGCAGTATTTT. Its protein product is CSARDVERPDTQYF.

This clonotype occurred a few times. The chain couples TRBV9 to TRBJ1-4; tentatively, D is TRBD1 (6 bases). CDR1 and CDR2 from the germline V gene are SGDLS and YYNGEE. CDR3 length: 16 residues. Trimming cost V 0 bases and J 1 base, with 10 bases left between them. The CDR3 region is CASSVATGLTNEKLFF. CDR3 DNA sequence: TGTGCCAGCAGCGTAGCTACAGGGCTAACTAATGAAAAACTGTTTTTT.

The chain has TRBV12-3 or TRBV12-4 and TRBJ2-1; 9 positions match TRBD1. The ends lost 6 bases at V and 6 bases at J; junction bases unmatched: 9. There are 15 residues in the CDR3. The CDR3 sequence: CASSPGTGWFNEQFF. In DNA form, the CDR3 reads TGTGCCAGCAGCCCCGGGACAGGGTGGTTCAATGAGCAGTTCTTC.

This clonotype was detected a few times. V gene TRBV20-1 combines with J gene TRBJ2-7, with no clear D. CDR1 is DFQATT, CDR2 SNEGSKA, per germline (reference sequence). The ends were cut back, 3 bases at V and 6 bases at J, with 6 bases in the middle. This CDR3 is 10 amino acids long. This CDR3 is CSASPSEQYF. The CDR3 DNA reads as TGCAGTGCTAGCCCTTCCGAGCAGTACTTC.

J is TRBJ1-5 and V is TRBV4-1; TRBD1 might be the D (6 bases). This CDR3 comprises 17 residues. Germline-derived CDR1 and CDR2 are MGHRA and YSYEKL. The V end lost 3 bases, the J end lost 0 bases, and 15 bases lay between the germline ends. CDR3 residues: CASSHLPGQGSNQPQHF. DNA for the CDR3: TGCGCCAGCAGCCACTTACCGGGACAAGGTAGCAATCAGCCCCAGCATTTT.

The CDR3 is CASSGGQGKLNTEAFF. CDR3 in DNA: TGTGCCAGCAGCGGAGGACAGGGGAAACTAAACACTGAAGCTTTCTTT. The chain uses TRBV7-6 and TRBJ1-1; 9 bases fit TRBD1. The CDR3 spans 16 residues. With V trimmed by 5 bases and J by 2 bases, 9 bases remained unmatched. Germline CDR1 is SGHVS and CDR2 is FNYEAQ.

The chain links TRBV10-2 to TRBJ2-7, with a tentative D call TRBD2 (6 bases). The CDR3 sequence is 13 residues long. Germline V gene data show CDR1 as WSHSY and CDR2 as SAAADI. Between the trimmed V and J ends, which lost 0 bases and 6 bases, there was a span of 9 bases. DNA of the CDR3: TGCGCCAGCAGTGAGTCGGGGGGATCCGAGCAGTACTTC. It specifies CASSESGGSEQYF.